A selection of T cell receptor beta chains follows, all from one sample in a study of identical twins. TCRdb re-called the 5' RACE reads with MiXCR, one entry per CDR3 protein. The repertoire has around 680,000 distinct CDR3 sequences, 8.5% to 9.5% of them found once; the top ten carry 0.98%. The same sample was also used in a study of yellow fever vaccine responses in identical twins.

The sample comprised PBMCs. The receptor source for this set is a woman aged 18-29 years in good health. Both conserved end residues are part of each CDR3. A D gene is named only where the DNA matches it firmly. The listing skips clone size in some rows; elsewhere it reads once, few, many or a size class.

TRBJ1-2	10	TRBV20-1	few	.	TGCAGTGCTAGAGATGAGGGCTACACCTTC	CSARDEGYTF
TRBJ2-1	16	TRBV11-2	.	.	TGTGCCAGCAGCCTTCTAACCCAAAGCTCCTACAATGAGCAGTTCTTC	CASSLLTQSSYNEQFF
TRBJ2-1	16	TRBV20-1	many	TRBD2	TGCAGTGCTAGAAATAGCGGGAGCTGGTCTGGGAATGAGCAGTTCTTC	CSARNSGSWSGNEQFF
TRBJ2-2	15	TRBV27	few	.	TGTGCCAGCAGTGCCCGAAGATCGAACACCGGGGAGCTGTTTTTT	CASSARRSNTGELFF
TRBJ2-7	14	TRBV9	.	.	TGTGCCAGCAGTGTAGACGGCCGATTCTACGAGCAGTACTTC	CASSVDGRFYEQYF
TRBJ1-4	12	TRBV20-1	.	TRBD1	TGCAGTACGGGACAGGGGAATGAAAAACTGTTTTTT	CSTGQGNEKLFF
TRBJ2-1	13	TRBV7-9	many	.	TGTGCCACCCAGGGGACCTCCTACAATGAGCAGTTCTTC	CATQGTSYNEQFF
TRBJ2-7	18	TRBV28	few	TRBD2	TGTGCCAGCAGTTTACTCTCCCAAACTAGCGGGAGCGCCCACGAGCAGTACTTC	CASSLLSQTSGSAHEQYF
TRBJ2-2	14	TRBV27	few	.	TGTGCCAGCAGTGGCCTGAAGAGTCCCGGGGAGCTGTTTTTT	CASSGLKSPGELFF
TRBJ2-7	16	TRBV27	.	TRBD1	TGTGCCAGCAAGAGTTTGGGGACAGGGGAAGGTTACGAGCAGTACTTC	CASKSLGTGEGYEQYF
TRBJ2-3	15	TRBV7-2	many	.	TGTGCCAGCAGCCATCGGGGTAGGCCCCAAGATACGCAGTATTTT	CASSHRGRPQDTQYF
TRBJ2-3	13	TRBV9	many	.	TGTGCCAGCAGCGTAGACTCCACAGATACGCAGTATTTT	CASSVDSTDTQYF
TRBJ2-1	17	TRBV12-5	.	TRBD2	TGTGCTAGTGGTTCTGGCCTTGTAGCGGGAGGGTACGATGAGCAGTTCTTC	CASGSGLVAGGYDEQFF
TRBJ2-5	15	TRBV7-9	many	.	TGTGCCAGCAGCTTAAAGGACTACCTGGGAGAGACCCAGTACTTC	CASSLKDYLGETQYF
TRBJ2-1	13	TRBV6-2/TRBV6-3	many	.	TGTGCCAGCAGAAACCCCCTTGGGCTTGAGCAGTTCTTC	CASRNPLGLEQFF
TRBJ1-3	17	TRBV9	many	TRBD1	TGTGCCAGCAGCGAATGGAGGACAGGACTCTCTGGAAACACCATATATTTT	CASSEWRTGLSGNTIYF
TRBJ2-1	16	TRBV4-3	.	.	TGCGCCAGCAGCCAAGATAGTGGATCCCCCTACAATGAGCAGTCCTTC	CASSQDSGSPYNEQSF
TRBJ2-5	13	TRBV6-6	.	.	TGTGCCAGCAACGTGGGGCTCGAAGAGACCCAGTACTTC	CASNVGLEETQYF
TRBJ2-7	14	TRBV15	few	.	TGTGCCACCAGCAGCTGGACAGTCGGCTACGAGCAGTACTTC	CATSSWTVGYEQYF
TRBJ2-7	14	TRBV15	few	.	TGTGCCACCAGCAACCCTCTTTCTCCCCGTGACGCAGACTTC	CATSNPLSPRDADF
TRBJ2-7	15	TRBV29-1	.	TRBD1	TGCAGCGTTTCTCTTTTAGGGGGCCGCTCCTACGAGCAGTACTTC	CSVSLLGGRSYEQYF
TRBJ1-4	15	TRBV6-1	.	.	TGTGCCAGCAGTGAAGGACAGGCCGCTAATGAAAAACTGTTTTTT	CASSEGQAANEKLFF
TRBJ2-5	15	TRBV11-1	.	.	TGTGCCAGCACAAGTGGGATCGGGGCGGGAGAGACCCAGTACTTC	CASTSGIGAGETQYF
TRBJ2-1	16	TRBV7-9	.	.	TGTGCCAGCAGCTCCGCCCCCGGGGTCGGCTACAATGAGCAGTTCTTC	CASSSAPGVGYNEQFF
TRBJ2-4	15	TRBV3-1	few	TRBD1	TGTGCCAGCAGCCTAAGGGGGCCCATCAAAAACATTCAGTACTTC	CASSLRGPIKNIQYF
TRBJ2-7	14	TRBV6-1	many	TRBD2	TGTGCCAGCAGCTTTCGGACTAGCGGCTACGAGCAGTACTTC	CASSFRTSGYEQYF